What follows is one TCR beta chain and its context. This CDR3 has 18 amino acids. Produced via immunoSEQ multiplex PCR; TCRdb's table is partial and in-frame only. The data hold 150,000 to 200,000 clones, with about 88% observed a single time. This specimen comes from a study of blood T cell repertoires in COVID-19. Turning to the study itself: From T cells, B-cell-depleted T cells, or PBMCs came the material, which was cDNA or gDNA.

The chain combines TRBV21-1 with TRBJ2-7; the table's D call, TRBD1, has no DNA check behind it. TRBV21-1 is classified as a pseudogene. This clonotype was obtained from a man aged 45-65 years who had recovered from COVID-19. The sample taken for sequencing was peripheral blood. The CDR3 protein is CASTTSGTGGAVPDFLYF. Here the CDR3 DNA reads TGTGCCAGCACTACCTCCGGGACAGGGGGCGCCGTTCCAGACTTTTTGTACTTC.